Sequencing of this T cell receptor beta chain was carried out in a study of shared clonotypes between healthy human individuals. Each subset's genomic DNA was shared equally among a number of immunoSEQ plates. In the original analysis: In the immunoSEQ data, sequences were junction-only and lacked quality scores, so filtering differed. Only in-frame clones appear in the TCRdb table, and some are missing; sequencing was by immunoSEQ multiplex PCR. V and J calls and clone size follow that table, whereas D and trimming were derived from the DNA. In the table there are about 2 million clones, approximately 95% of which are singletons. The CDR3 has 16 amino acids. Germline loops: CDR1 SEHNR, CDR2 FQNEAQ (reference sequence). The V end lost 4 bases, the J end lost 7 bases, and 20 bases lay between the germline ends. Naive CD8 cells lacked CD45RO and underwent positive selection for CCR7, leaving out terminally differentiated effector memory CD45RA+ cells.

Sequences were obtained from naive CD8+ T cells sorted from blood. The sequence derives from a man younger than 35 in good health. This sequence joins TRBV7-9 and TRBJ2-1, with D tentatively TRBD2 (6 bases). The DNA for the CDR3 is TGTGCCAGCAGCTCTCCCCCAGGCGGAGCGGGTAATGAGCAGTTCTTC. It is translated as CASSSPPGGAGNEQFF.